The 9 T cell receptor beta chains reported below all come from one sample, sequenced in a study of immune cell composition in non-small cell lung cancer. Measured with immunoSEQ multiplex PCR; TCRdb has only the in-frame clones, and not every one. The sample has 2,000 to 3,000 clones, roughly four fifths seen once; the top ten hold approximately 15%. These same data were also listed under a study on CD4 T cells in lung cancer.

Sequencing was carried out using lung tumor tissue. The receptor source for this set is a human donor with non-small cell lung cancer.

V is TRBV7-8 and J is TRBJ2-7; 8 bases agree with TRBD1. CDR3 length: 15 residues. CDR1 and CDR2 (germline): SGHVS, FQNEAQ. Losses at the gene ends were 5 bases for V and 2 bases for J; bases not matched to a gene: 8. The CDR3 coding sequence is TGTGCCAGCAGCCCTCGGACAGGGTTGCCCTACGAGCAGTACTTC. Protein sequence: CASSPRTGLPYEQYF.

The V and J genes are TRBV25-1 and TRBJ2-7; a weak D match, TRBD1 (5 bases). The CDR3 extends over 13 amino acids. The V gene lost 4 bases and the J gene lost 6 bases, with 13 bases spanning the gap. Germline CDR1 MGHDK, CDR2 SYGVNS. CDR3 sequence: CASSVQQGSEQYF. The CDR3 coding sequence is TGTGCCAGCAGTGTCCAGCAGGGCTCCGAGCAGTACTTC.

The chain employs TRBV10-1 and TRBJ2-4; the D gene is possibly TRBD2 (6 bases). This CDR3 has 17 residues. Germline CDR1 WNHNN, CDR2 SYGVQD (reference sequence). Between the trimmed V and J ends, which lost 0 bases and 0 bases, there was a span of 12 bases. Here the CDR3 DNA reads TGCGCCAGCAGTGAGTCGACGGGGGTAGGAGCCAAAAACATTCAGTACTTC. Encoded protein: CASSESTGVGAKNIQYF.

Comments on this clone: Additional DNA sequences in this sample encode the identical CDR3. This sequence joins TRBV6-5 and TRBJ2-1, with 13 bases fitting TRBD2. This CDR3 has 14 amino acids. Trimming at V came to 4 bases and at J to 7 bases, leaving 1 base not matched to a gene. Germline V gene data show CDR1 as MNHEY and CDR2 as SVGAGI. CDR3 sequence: CASSSGLAGNEQFF. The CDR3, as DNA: TGTGCCAGCAGTTCGGGACTAGCGGGAAATGAGCAGTTCTTC.

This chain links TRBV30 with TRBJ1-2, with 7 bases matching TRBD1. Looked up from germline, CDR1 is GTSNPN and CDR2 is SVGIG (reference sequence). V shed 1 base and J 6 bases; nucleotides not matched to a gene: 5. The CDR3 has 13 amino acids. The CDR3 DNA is TGTGCCTGGAGTGGATGGACAGGTGATGGCTACACCTTC. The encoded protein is CAWSGWTGDGYTF.

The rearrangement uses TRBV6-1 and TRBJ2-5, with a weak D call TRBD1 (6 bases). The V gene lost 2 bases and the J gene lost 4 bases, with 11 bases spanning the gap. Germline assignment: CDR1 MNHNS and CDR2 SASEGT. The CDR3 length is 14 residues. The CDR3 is CASSEQQGRETQYF. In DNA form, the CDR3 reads TGTGCCAGCAGTGAACAACAGGGTAGAGAGACCCAGTACTTC.

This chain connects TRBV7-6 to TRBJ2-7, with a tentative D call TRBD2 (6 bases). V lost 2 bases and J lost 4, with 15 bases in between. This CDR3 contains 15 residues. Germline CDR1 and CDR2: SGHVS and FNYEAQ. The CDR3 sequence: CASSLYTGAEYEQYF. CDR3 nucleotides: TGTGCCAGCAGCTTATACACGGGAGCTGAGTACGAGCAGTACTTC.

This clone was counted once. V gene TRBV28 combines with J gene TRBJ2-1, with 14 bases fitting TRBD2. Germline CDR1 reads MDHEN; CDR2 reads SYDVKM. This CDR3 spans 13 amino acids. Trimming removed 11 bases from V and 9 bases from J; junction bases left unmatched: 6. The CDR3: CAGLAGGWSEQFF. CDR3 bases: TGTGCCGGACTAGCGGGAGGTTGGAGTGAGCAGTTCTTC.

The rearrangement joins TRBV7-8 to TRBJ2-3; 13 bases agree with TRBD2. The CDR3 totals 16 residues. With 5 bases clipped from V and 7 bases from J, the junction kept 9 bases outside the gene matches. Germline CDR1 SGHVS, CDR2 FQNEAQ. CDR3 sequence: CASSPSLAGGRNTQYF. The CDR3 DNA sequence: TGTGCCAGCAGCCCATCACTAGCGGGAGGGAGAAATACGCAGTATTTT.